This TCR beta chain was sequenced in a study of radiation and T cells in renal cell carcinoma. Findings of the study overall: Top tumor clonotypes rose in blood 2 weeks post-radiation, then contracted.

CDR3 length: 16 amino acids. Germline CDR1 reads LNHNV; CDR2 reads YYDKDF (reference sequence). V lost 3 bases and J 7 bases, leaving 18 bases between the germline ends. Time point defined: baseline pretreatment blood. The treatment here: 15 Gy SBRT to primary tumor, nephrectomy 4 weeks later. As regards this clone: What it recognizes is unknown.

Measured with immunoSEQ multiplex PCR; TCRdb has only the in-frame clones, and not every one. Counted here are some 22,000 clones, nearly 80% occurring once; the ten biggest clones make up roughly 40%. The sequenced sample was blood, obtained from a patient whose treatment included radiotherapy and nephrectomy. This rearrangement joins TRBV15 to TRBJ1-4; D ambiguous. This TCR was recovered from a man aged 55 to 70 with renal cell carcinoma. The CDR3 region is CATSSRATRTGEKLFF. The CDR3 DNA sequence: TGTGCCACCAGCAGCCGGGCAACACGTACTGGTGAAAAACTGTTTTTT.